A selection of T cell receptor beta chains follows, all from one sample in a study of a mutant IDH1 vaccine in newly diagnosed glioma. The antigens these receptors bind are not known. The repertoire was sequenced with immunoSEQ multiplex PCR; TCRdb's copy has only in-frame clones and lacks some. The table has 50,000 to 60,000 clones, about three quarters seen once. The sample in question was PBMCs, obtained from a glioma patient whose treatment included an IDH1 peptide vaccine. The receptors derive from a man in his fifties with glioma. Each CDR3 is given with its conserved first and last residue. The order of the fields is clone size, J gene, D gene, V gene, CDR3 DNA, CDR3 protein. A D gene is named only where the DNA matches it firmly. Size tells how often a clone was seen (once, few, many) or the class of an expanded clone, and some rows leave it out.

clone size: .
J gene: TRBJ1-6
D gene: .
V gene: TRBV23-1
CDR3 DNA: TGCGCCAGCAGTCAATTCGCCCGGCTTGGGGCCCTCCACTTT
CDR3 protein: CASSQFARLGALHF

clone size: once
J gene: TRBJ2-1
D gene: TRBD2
V gene: TRBV11-2
CDR3 DNA: TGTGCCAGCAGCTCCCTTAGGACGGGGGGAGACAGATACAATGAGCAGTTCTTC
CDR3 protein: CASSSLRTGGDRYNEQFF

clone size: .
J gene: TRBJ1-5
D gene: .
V gene: TRBV11-1
CDR3 DNA: TGTGCCAGCAGCTTCGACAGAGCTCAGCCCCAGCATTTT
CDR3 protein: CASSFDRAQPQHF

clone size: .
J gene: TRBJ1-1
D gene: .
V gene: TRBV11-2
CDR3 DNA: TGTGCCAGCGCGGCCCGAAGGGTGGACACTGAAGCTTTCTTT
CDR3 protein: CASAARRVDTEAFF

clone size: .
J gene: TRBJ2-3
D gene: TRBD2
V gene: TRBV4-2
CDR3 DNA: TGTGCCAGCAGCCAAGTATGGACTAGCGGGGGGGCCGGGGCAGATACGCAGTATTTT
CDR3 protein: CASSQVWTSGGAGADTQYF

clone size: .
J gene: TRBJ1-2
D gene: .
V gene: TRBV5-4
CDR3 DNA: TGTGCCAGCAGCTTGGGGTTACAGGGCCGCTATGGCTACACCTTC
CDR3 protein: CASSLGLQGRYGYTF

clone size: few
J gene: TRBJ1-2
D gene: .
V gene: TRBV6-1
CDR3 DNA: TGTGCCAGCAGCCTAGCGGAGATGACTAACTATGGCTACACCTTC
CDR3 protein: CASSLAEMTNYGYTF

clone size: few
J gene: TRBJ2-7
D gene: .
V gene: TRBV7-9
CDR3 DNA: TGTGCCAGCAGCCCCAGGGACGGCTCCTACGAGCAGTACTTC
CDR3 protein: CASSPRDGSYEQYF

clone size: .
J gene: TRBJ1-2
D gene: .
V gene: TRBV19
CDR3 DNA: TGTGCCAGTAGCGGATCCTCAGCTAACTATGGCTACACCTTC
CDR3 protein: CASSGSSANYGYTF

clone size: .
J gene: TRBJ1-1
D gene: TRBD1
V gene: TRBV2
CDR3 DNA: TGTGCCAGCAGTGGATTTGCGGGACAGGGAATGAACACTGAAGCTTTCTTT
CDR3 protein: CASSGFAGQGMNTEAFF

clone size: .
J gene: TRBJ1-1
D gene: TRBD1
V gene: TRBV18
CDR3 DNA: TGTGCCAGCTCACCGAGAGTACTAGGGGGCGCGGACACTGAAGCTTTCTTT
CDR3 protein: CASSPRVLGGADTEAFF

clone size: .
J gene: TRBJ1-5
D gene: .
V gene: TRBV30
CDR3 DNA: TGTGCCTGGAGTGTGGTCGGACAGTTCAATCAGCCCCAGCATTTT
CDR3 protein: CAWSVVGQFNQPQHF

clone size: .
J gene: TRBJ2-7
D gene: TRBD1
V gene: TRBV2
CDR3 DNA: TGTGCCAGCACCGACAGGGGGAGAGGCTACGAGCAGTACTTC
CDR3 protein: CASTDRGRGYEQYF

clone size: .
J gene: TRBJ1-1
D gene: .
V gene: TRBV14
CDR3 DNA: TGTGCCAGCAGCCAAGCGGGAAATATTGAAGCTTTCTTT
CDR3 protein: CASSQAGNIEAFF